The clone carrying this T cell receptor (beta chain) was seen a handful of times. The CDR3 sequence is 14 residues long. Trimming took off 4 bases at V and 4 bases at J, with 11 bases between the two ends. From germline, CDR1 is MDHEN and CDR2 SYDVKM. This record belongs to a study of response to subunit inactivated influenza vaccine. TCRdb re-analysed the RT-PCR reads in MiXCR, keeping a single row per CDR3 protein. The sample shows 630,000 or so distinct CDR3 sequences, 15% to 18% of them seen only once. The chain links TRBV28 to TRBJ2-1; the D is unclear. This material consisted of PBMCs from blood, taken roughly 12 days after vaccination. The TCR comes from a man aged 50 or older who received an inactivated influenza vaccine. The DNA of the CDR3 is TGTGCCAGCAGTTATCAGGACCATTACAATGAGCAGTTCTTC. Protein sequence: CASSYQDHYNEQFF.